The TCR beta chain described here comes from a study of T-cell reconstitution after alpha-beta-depleted transplantation in children. General study results and limits: Recipient T cells and thymic progenitors that survived gave rise to the high TCRbeta diversity observed at day 60 in some patients. Reportedly, alpha-beta T cells present about two months post-transplant originated from several hundred expanded clones of graft origin.

Germline lookup yields CDR1 MNHEY and CDR2 SVGAGI. The CDR3 is made up of 15 amino acids. Deletions cut 2 bases from V and 4 bases from J, with 12 bases between. A remark on this clonotype: The antigen remains undetermined.

A TCRbeta library incorporating unique molecular identifiers was prepared. Using its own MiXCR run on the PCR reads, TCRdb lists one record per CDR3 protein. The sample has roughly 790,000 distinct CDR3 sequences, about 15% seen once. V and J are TRBV6-5 and TRBJ1-3; D possibly corresponds to TRBD1 (6 bases). The receptor was isolated from a male patient younger than 18 who had a stem cell transplant for acute lymphoblastic leukemia, so the T cells may come from the graft donor. The material was PBMCs, mostly from graft donor cells, obtained 360 days after TCRalphabeta/CD19-depleted stem cell transplant. The CDR3 coding sequence is TGTGCCAGCAGTTACACCTCTGGGACAGGAAACACCATATATTTT. Protein sequence: CASSYTSGTGNTIYF.